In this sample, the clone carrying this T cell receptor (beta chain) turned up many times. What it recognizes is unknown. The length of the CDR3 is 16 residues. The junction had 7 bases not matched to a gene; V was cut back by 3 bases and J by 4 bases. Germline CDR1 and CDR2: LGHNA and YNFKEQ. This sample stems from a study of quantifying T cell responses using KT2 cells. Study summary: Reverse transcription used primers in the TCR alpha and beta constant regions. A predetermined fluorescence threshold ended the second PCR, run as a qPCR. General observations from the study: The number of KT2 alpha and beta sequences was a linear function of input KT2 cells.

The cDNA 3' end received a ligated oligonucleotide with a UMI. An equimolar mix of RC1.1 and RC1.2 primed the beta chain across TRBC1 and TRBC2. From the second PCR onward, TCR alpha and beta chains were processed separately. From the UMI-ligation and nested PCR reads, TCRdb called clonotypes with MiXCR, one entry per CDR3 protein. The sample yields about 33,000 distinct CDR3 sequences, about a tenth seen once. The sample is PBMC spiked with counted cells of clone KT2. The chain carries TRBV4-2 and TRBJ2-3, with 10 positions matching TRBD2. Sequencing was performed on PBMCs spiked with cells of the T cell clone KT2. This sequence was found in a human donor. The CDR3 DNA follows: TGTGCCAGCAGCCAGGAGTCTAGCGGGGGCCCAGATACGCAGTATTTT. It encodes CASSQESSGGPDTQYF.